This T cell receptor (beta chain) was recorded in a study of beta chain features in type 1 diabetes. Trimming cost V 4 bases and J 6 bases, with 13 bases left between them. The CDR3 sequence is 13 residues long. CDR1 LNHDA and CDR2 SQIVND come from the germline V gene (reference sequence). Study outcomes and limitations: TCRB CDR3s from Type 1 diabetes patients were moderately but significantly shorter in all four CD4+ subsets. cDNA-based reads could over-represent cells with high TCR expression.

Notes on this clone: What it recognizes is unknown.

Reverse transcribing all isolated RNA meant expressed TCRB transcripts were sequenced. This table comes from immunoSEQ multiplex PCR, and its TCRdb copy is limited to in-frame clones, with some not included. Here the sample spans about 340,000 clones, 9.3% being singletons. The receptor was isolated from a man under 40 with type 1 diabetes. V gene TRBV19 combines with J gene TRBJ2-7; D is perhaps TRBD1 (5 bases). Sequencing input: central memory CD4+ T cells from blood. This CDR3 is CASSTQGKGEQYF. The CDR3 DNA sequence: TGTGCCAGTAGTACTCAGGGAAAAGGCGAGCAGTACTTC. The whole variable domain, filled in from reference TRBV19 and TRBJ2-7, reads DGGITQSPKYLFRKEGQNVTLSCEQNLNHDAMYWYRQDPGQGLRLIYYSQIVNDFQKGDIAEGYSVSREKKESFPLTVTSAQKNPTAFYLCASSTQGKGEQYFGPGTRLTVT.